The 23 T cell receptor beta chains in this list originate from one sample, sequenced in a study of identical twins. Each CDR3 protein gets one entry after TCRdb re-called the 5' RACE reads with MiXCR. This sample has around 570,000 distinct CDR3 sequences, with 9.6% found just once. This sample also appeared in a second study, on yellow fever vaccine responses in identical twins.

Sequences were obtained from PBMCs. Every receptor here comes from a woman under 30 in good health.

The chain couples TRBV19 to TRBJ2-3; 7 bases map to TRBD2. The CDR3 length is 15 residues. The J segment lost 0 bases and the V segment lost 7 bases, leaving 7 bases of the junction unmatched. Looked up from germline, CDR1 is LNHDA and CDR2 is SQIVND (reference sequence). The CDR3 protein is CASKTGGMSTDTQYF. CDR3 bases: TGTGCCAGTAAAACCGGGGGGATGAGCACAGATACGCAGTATTTT.

The chain couples TRBV6-2 or TRBV6-3 to TRBJ2-2; 9 bases agree with TRBD1. V lost 7 bases to trimming and J lost 5 bases; unmatched junction nucleotides: 8. The CDR3 extends over 15 amino acids. Germline V gives CDR1 MNHEY, CDR2 SVGEGT. This CDR3 is CASTSSGTGTGELFF. The DNA of the CDR3 is TGTGCCAGCACCTCCTCTGGGACAGGGACCGGGGAGCTGTTTTTT.

This clonotype was observed at least ten times. The chain uses TRBV10-2 and TRBJ2-7; the D gene is possibly TRBD2 (6 bases). The germline V gene has CDR1 WSHSY and CDR2 SAAADI. The CDR3 has 13 amino acids. V lost 3 bases to trimming and J lost 5 bases, with 11 bases between them. The CDR3 DNA follows: TGCGCCAGCAGTGAACTAGCATTCGACGAGCAGTACTTC. Amino acid sequence: CASSELAFDEQYF.

This clonotype was recorded a few times. The rearrangement joins TRBV7-8 to TRBJ2-5; a possible D gene is TRBD2 (5 bases). Germline V gives CDR1 SGHVS, CDR2 FQNEAQ. The V gene lost 5 bases and the J gene lost 2 bases, with 9 bases spanning the gap. The CDR3 is 13 residues long. The CDR3 coding sequence is TGTGCCAGCAGCGCGGGCAGTCAAGAGACCCAGTACTTC. Translation: CASSAGSQETQYF.

The chain recombines TRBV28 with TRBJ2-7; 8 nucleotides match TRBD1. CDR1 and CDR2 (germline): MDHEN, SYDVKM. Unmatched junction bases numbered 6, after V lost 7 bases and J lost 1 base. CDR3 length: 14 amino acids. The DNA for the CDR3 is TGTGCCAGCACGGAGGGACAGGCTTCCTACGAGCAGTACTTC. Translated: CASTEGQASYEQYF.

This clonotype appeared a few times. This chain links TRBV7-2 with TRBJ2-2; D unresolved. The V end lost 6 bases, the J end lost 8 bases, and 13 bases lay between the germline ends. The germline V gene has CDR1 SGHTA and CDR2 FQGNSA. The CDR3 extends over 13 amino acids. CDR3 protein: CASSLGINGELFF. CDR3 bases: TGTGCCAGCAGTCTAGGGATAAATGGGGAGCTGTTTTTT.

This clonotype came up a few times. The chain recombines TRBV29-1 with TRBJ2-1; 9 nucleotides match TRBD1. J gave up 4 bases and V 6 bases, and 4 bases lay outside the gene matches. The CDR3 loop spans 13 amino acids. Germline CDR1 SQVTM, CDR2 ANQGSEA. The CDR3 loop is CSVRTGDYNEQFF. Here the CDR3 DNA reads TGCAGCGTCCGGACAGGGGATTACAATGAGCAGTTCTTC.

Only a few counts were recorded for this clonotype. The chain uses TRBV2 and TRBJ2-1, with 7 nucleotides matching TRBD2. V was clipped by 5 bases and J by 7 bases; unmatched bases: 11. The CDR3 has 15 residues. Per germline, CDR1 SNHLY and CDR2 FYNNEI. The CDR3 DNA follows: TGTGCCAGCAGTCCCACATGGGGGGGGGAAAATGAGCAGTTCTTC. Translating gives CASSPTWGGENEQFF.

This clonotype occurred a few times. V gene TRBV20-1 combines with J gene TRBJ2-5; TRBD1 might be the D (5 bases). The CDR3 runs 12 residues. CDR1 and CDR2 (germline): DFQATT, SNEGSKA (reference sequence). Trimming removed 4 bases from V and 1 base from J, with 7 bases in between. The CDR3 DNA reads as TGCAGTGCTATAGGGGTCCAAGAGACCCAGTACTTC. Translated: CSAIGVQETQYF.

J is TRBJ2-3 and V is TRBV11-3; 11 bases map to TRBD2. The V and J ends lost 5 bases and 3 bases, in that order; junction bases with no gene match: 7. The CDR3 runs to 16 residues. From germline, CDR1 is SGHNT and CDR2 YENEEA. The CDR3 protein is CASSPRSSGRTDTQYF. CDR3 nucleotides: TGTGCCAGCAGCCCGAGGTCTAGCGGGAGGACAGATACGCAGTATTTT.

V usage is TRBV5-1 and J usage is TRBJ2-1, with 7 bases aligning to TRBD1. CDR1 and CDR2 from the germline V gene are SGHRS and YFSETQ. The ends lost 1 base at V and 8 bases at J; junction bases unmatched: 9. CDR3 length: 15 amino acids. The DNA for the CDR3 is TGCGCCAGCAGCTTGACAGGACAGGCATTTGATGAGCAGTTCTTC. Translated, it gives CASSLTGQAFDEQFF.

The rearrangement joins TRBV20-1 to TRBJ2-7; 9 nucleotides align to TRBD1. J was trimmed by 5 bases and V by 4 bases; bases with no gene match: 6. In germline, CDR1 is DFQATT, CDR2 SNEGSKA (reference sequence). This CDR3 region has 13 residues. The CDR3 bases are TGCAGTGCTAATCAACAGGGGGCCAACGAGCAGTACTTC. Translated: CSANQQGANEQYF.

Many counts were recorded for this clonotype. This chain connects TRBV4-3 to TRBJ2-1; possible D gene TRBD1, 6 bases. Germline-derived CDR1 and CDR2 are LGHNA and YSLEER. Trimming removed 4 bases at V and 8 bases at J, with 15 bases between. The CDR3 spans 14 residues. Here the CDR3 DNA reads TGCGCCAGCAGCCTCTACATCTCAGGGGATGAGCAGTTCTTC. Amino acid sequence: CASSLYISGDEQFF.

The rearrangement uses TRBV20-1 and TRBJ1-3, with D unclear. CDR1 and CDR2 (germline): DFQATT, SNEGSKA (reference sequence). CDR3 length: 15 amino acids. Trimming cost V 0 bases and J 1 base, with 10 bases left between them. The CDR3 reads CSARDMGISGNTIYF. The CDR3 nucleotides are TGCAGTGCTAGAGATATGGGAATTTCTGGAAACACCATATATTTT.

About this clonotype: One end of the junction is discordant with germline, which a read error may explain. This chain's CDR3 is CASRTRRYEKPFF. The CDR3 DNA follows: TGTGCCAGCAGAACCAGGCGCTACGAAAAACCGTTTTTT. The rearrangement joins TRBV12-3 or TRBV12-4 to TRBJ1-4; no firm D call. This CDR3 spans 13 amino acids.

J is TRBJ2-1 and V is TRBV6-5; 14 bases align to TRBD2. Germline V lookup: CDR1 MNHEY, CDR2 SVGAGI. The CDR3 contains 17 residues. The V gene end was trimmed by 2 bases and the J gene end by 9 bases; junction bases not matched to a gene: 9. CDR3 nucleotide sequence: TGTGCCAGCAGTTACATGACTAGCGGGGGGGCGACGGGTGAGCAGTTCTTC. It specifies CASSYMTSGGATGEQFF.

This chain uses TRBV28 with TRBJ1-1; maybe TRBD1 (5 bases). Looked up from germline, CDR1 is MDHEN and CDR2 is SYDVKM. V lost 7 bases to trimming and J lost 2 bases, with 11 bases between them. The CDR3 extends over 13 amino acids. CDR3 DNA: TGTGCCAGCATTCAGGGCCCTAACACTGAAGCTTTCTTT. Translating it yields CASIQGPNTEAFF. Drawing the rest from reference TRBV28 and TRBJ1-1, the complete variable domain is DVKVTQSSRYLVKRTGEKVFLECVQDMDHENMFWYRQDPGLGLRLIYFSYDVKMKEKGDIPEGYSVSREKKERFSLILESASTNQTSMYLCASIQGPNTEAFFGQGTRLTVV.

In this sample, this clonotype turned up many times. This chain joins TRBV3-1 and TRBJ2-1; D possibly corresponds to TRBD1 (5 bases). CDR1 is LGHDT, CDR2 YNNKEL, per germline (reference sequence). V was cut by 1 base and J by 2 bases, with 6 bases left in between. The CDR3 has 14 amino acids. The CDR3 loop reads CASSQGGPYNEQFF. CDR3 nucleotide sequence: TGTGCCAGCAGCCAAGGGGGCCCCTACAATGAGCAGTTCTTC.

The chain combines TRBV7-2 with TRBJ2-1, with a tentative D call TRBD2 (6 bases). The V gene's germline CDR1 is SGHTA and CDR2 FQGNSA. There are 15 residues in the CDR3. Trimming pared 4 bases from V and 3 bases from J, leaving 13 bases between. In DNA form, the CDR3 reads TGTGCCAGCAGCTACCCCCGGGGGAGCTACAATGAGCAGTTCTTC. It codes for CASSYPRGSYNEQFF.

This clonotype was seen more than once but under ten times. The V and J genes are TRBV9 and TRBJ2-2; TRBD2 aligns across 8 bases. The CDR3 is 14 residues long. CDR1 is SGDLS and CDR2 is YYNGEE in the germline V gene. Trimming cost V 4 bases and J 9 bases; bases outside gene matches: 8. The CDR3 nucleotides are TGTGCCAGCAGCCCGGGGGGGGCCGCGTGGGAGCTGTTTTTT. Its translation: CASSPGGAAWELFF.

The sample holds a few counts of this clonotype. The J gene is TRBJ2-7, the V gene TRBV30; D gene ambiguous. CDR1 is GTSNPN, CDR2 SVGIG, per germline (reference sequence). The V end lost 2 bases, the J end lost 3 bases, and 8 bases lay between the germline ends. The CDR3 is 12 amino acids. The CDR3 DNA is TGTGCCTGGAGTAGGGCAGGCTACGAGCAGTACTTC. Amino acids: CAWSRAGYEQYF.

V gene TRBV9 combines with J gene TRBJ2-5; D assignment may be TRBD1 or TRBD2 (5 bases each). Germline V gives CDR1 SGDLS, CDR2 YYNGEE. The CDR3 length is 14 residues. V lost 3 bases and J 3 bases, leaving 12 bases between the germline ends. Here the CDR3 reads CASSERDGKETQYF. The CDR3, as DNA: TGTGCCAGCAGCGAAAGGGACGGTAAAGAGACCCAGTACTTC.

In this sample, this clonotype turned up many times. This chain joins TRBV7-9 and TRBJ2-1; D gene ambiguous. The CDR3 covers 15 residues. Trimming shortened V by 2 bases and J by 6 bases, and 14 bases separated the two germline ends. CDR1 and CDR2 (germline): SEHNR, FQNEAQ (reference sequence). The CDR3 loop is CASSLRLRGINEQFF. CDR3 nucleotide sequence: TGTGCCAGCAGCTTAAGGCTGCGCGGTATCAATGAGCAGTTCTTC.